Listed here are 17 T cell receptor beta chains from one sample, sequenced in a study of T-cell memory formation after mild COVID-19. TCRdb redid the calling of the 5' RACE reads with MiXCR, one entry per CDR3 protein. Of hundreds of thousands of distinct CDR3 sequences listed, roughly 18% were seen once; the top ten hold more than 10%. Sample: PBMCs or a T cell subset sorted from them (not recorded which). These receptors all stem from an adult woman who had mild COVID-19 (a few samples of this study predate the infection). Cell type and time point are not known.

This clonotype was observed a few times. The chain couples TRBV12-3 or TRBV12-4 to TRBJ2-3; 12 bases are a match to TRBD2. Unmatched junction bases numbered 8, after V lost 2 bases and J lost 2 bases. The CDR3 runs to 18 residues. The CDR3, as DNA: TGTGCCAGCAGTTTAACAACTAGCGGGAGGACAAACACAGATACGCAGTATTTT. Translated, it gives CASSLTTSGRTNTDTQYF.

The chain joins TRBV12-3 or TRBV12-4 to TRBJ2-1, with D perhaps being TRBD1 or TRBD2 (5 bases each). The V end was cut by 1 base, the J end by 10 bases, with 11 bases between. The CDR3 runs 13 residues. CDR3 loop: CASSLEGTLEQFF. In DNA, the CDR3 is TGTGCCAGCAGTTTAGAGGGGACCCTGGAGCAGTTCTTC.

In its sample, this clonotype was seen a few times. This sequence joins TRBV20-1 and TRBJ2-5, with a possible D match to TRBD1 (8 bases). Trimming removed 6 bases from V and 8 bases from J, with 19 bases in between. CDR1 and CDR2 (germline): DFQATT, SNEGSKA (reference sequence). There are 13 residues in the CDR3. The CDR3 DNA follows: TGCAGTGCGATACAGGGGGGGCTACCAACCCAGTACTTC. Its translation is CSAIQGGLPTQYF.

This clonotype was recorded a few times. The chain is built from TRBV13 and TRBJ2-1, with D possibly TRBD2 on 6 matching bases. The CDR3 is 15 amino acids. V gave up 2 bases and J gave up 5 bases, with 13 bases separating them. Germline V lookup: CDR1 PRHDT, CDR2 FYEKMQ (reference sequence). CDR3 nucleotides: TGTGCCAGCAGCTTACGACTAGGAGCAAACAATGAGCAGTTCTTC. This gives the protein CASSLRLGANNEQFF.

The J gene is TRBJ2-1, the V gene TRBV10-3; D uncertain. The germline gives CDR1 ENHRY, CDR2 SYGVKD. Trimming removed 2 bases from V and 2 bases from J, with 22 bases in between. This CDR3 is built from 19 residues. CDR3 in amino acids: CAISETLILQSKAYNEQFF. CDR3 nucleotides: TGTGCCATCAGTGAGACCCTAATCCTACAGTCTAAGGCCTACAATGAGCAGTTCTTC.

The chain uses TRBV6-2 or TRBV6-3 and TRBJ2-3; TRBD2 matches at 13 bases. CDR1 is MNHEY and CDR2 is SVGEGT in the germline V gene. J gave up 5 bases and V 4 bases, and 6 bases lay outside the gene matches. CDR3 length: 16 amino acids. This CDR3 is CASSSLLAGGEDTQYF. CDR3 nucleotide sequence: TGTGCCAGCAGTTCCCTACTAGCGGGAGGGGAAGATACGCAGTATTTT.

This clonotype has more than one count but fewer than ten. This chain uses TRBV3-1 with TRBJ1-1; 9 nucleotides align to TRBD1. In germline, CDR1 is LGHDT, CDR2 YNNKEL (reference sequence). The ends lost 2 bases at V and 1 base at J; junction bases unmatched: 2. This CDR3 spans 15 amino acids. CDR3 sequence reads: CASSQPDRGNTEAFF. The CDR3 region has the DNA TGTGCCAGCAGCCAACCGGACAGGGGGAACACTGAAGCTTTCTTT.

This rearrangement joins TRBV20-1 to TRBJ2-3; D uncertain. CDR3 size: 15 residues. Germline values: CDR1 DFQATT, CDR2 SNEGSKA (reference sequence). The germline V and J ends were trimmed by 3 bases and 0 bases, with 13 bases remaining between them. The CDR3 DNA sequence: TGCAGTGCTAGTCCAACAGCCCCTAGCACAGATACGCAGTATTTT. Its translation is CSASPTAPSTDTQYF.

The V gene is TRBV30, the J gene TRBJ2-4; the D gene is possibly TRBD1 (5 bases). Germline V lookup: CDR1 GTSNPN, CDR2 SVGIG (reference sequence). This CDR3 region has 15 residues. Trimming took off 4 bases at V and 4 bases at J, with 17 bases between the two ends. The chain's CDR3 is CAWNLIQGRKNIQYF. CDR3 nucleotide sequence: TGTGCCTGGAATCTGATTCAGGGCCGGAAAAACATTCAGTACTTC.

This clonotype was recorded only once. The J gene is TRBJ2-5, the V gene TRBV12-3 or TRBV12-4; unclear D gene. The V gene lost 4 bases and the J gene lost 5 bases, with 11 bases spanning the gap. The CDR3 loop spans 13 amino acids. CDR3 bases: TGTGCCAGCAGTTCCGACGGGTGGGAGACCCAGTACTTC. Encoded protein: CASSSDGWETQYF.

In this sample, this clonotype turned up a few times. The V gene is TRBV9, the J gene TRBJ2-1, with a tentative D call TRBD2 (7 bases). CDR3 length: 14 residues. Germline V gene data show CDR1 as SGDLS and CDR2 as YYNGEE. V lost 6 bases and J 8 bases, leaving 18 bases between the germline ends. In DNA form, the CDR3 reads TGTGCCAGCACTCCCTGGGGGGGGGCCGATGAGCAGTTCTTC. It encodes CASTPWGGADEQFF.

This clonotype occurred a few times. The chain links TRBV12-3 or TRBV12-4 to TRBJ2-1; 11 nucleotides align to TRBD2. J was trimmed by 9 bases and V by 2 bases; bases with no gene match: 6. The CDR3 is 15 amino acids. The CDR3 DNA is TGTGCCAGCAGTTTATTAGCGGGAGGGCCTACTGAGCAGTTCTTC. Translating gives CASSLLAGGPTEQFF.

The table lists this clonotype with a count of one. The CDR3 DNA sequence: TGTGCCAGCAGCTCCCCGACCGGGCAATTTTATGGCTACACCTTC. Amino acid sequence: CASSSPTGQFYGYTF. The chain carries TRBV3-1 and TRBJ1-2; D call uncertain. This CDR3 has 15 residues. Germline V CDR1 and CDR2: LGHDT, YNNKEL (reference sequence). V was pared by 5 bases and J by 5 bases, with 18 bases between.

This sequence joins TRBV7-6 and TRBJ2-1, with D maybe TRBD2 (6 bases). Trimming cost V 0 bases and J 10 bases, with 10 bases left between them. Germline values: CDR1 SGHVS, CDR2 FNYEAQ. The CDR3 extends over 13 amino acids. CDR3 nucleotides: TGTGCCAGCAGCTTAGCTAGCGGCAGCGAGCAGTTCTTC. This codes for CASSLASGSEQFF.

The sample holds a few counts of this clonotype. The chain employs TRBV21-1 and TRBJ2-2; the table's D gene call, TRBD1, was not cross checked with the DNA. TRBV21-1 is assigned pseudogene status. This CDR3 is 18 amino acids long. The CDR3 region is CASSKEQGTGDNTGELFF. The DNA of the CDR3 is TGTGCCAGCAGCAAAGAACAGGGGACAGGGGACAACACCGGGGAGCTGTTTTTT.

The rearrangement uses TRBV27 and TRBJ2-2; D is undetermined. V was clipped by 2 bases and J by 5 bases, with 15 bases between them. Germline values: CDR1 MNHEY, CDR2 SMNVEV (reference sequence). The CDR3 sequence is 16 residues long. CDR3 amino acids: CASSLLAAKSTGELFF. The CDR3 DNA is TGTGCCAGCAGTTTACTGGCGGCCAAATCAACCGGGGAGCTGTTTTTT.

This CDR3 is CASSLRGWATDRKTQYF. The CDR3 DNA reads TGTGCCAGCAGTTTACGGGGGTGGGCCACCGATCGGAAGACCCAGTACTTC. The chain carries TRBV28 and TRBJ2-5; the D gene is possibly TRBD2 (6 bases). Germline V gene lookup returns CDR1 MDHEN and CDR2 SYDVKM. The CDR3 covers 17 residues. The germline V and J ends were trimmed by 2 bases and 6 bases, with 22 bases remaining between them.